The 17 T cell receptor beta chains in this list originate from one sample, sequenced in a study of T cell responses to AZD1222 COVID-19 vaccine (dated by TCRdb to the early 2020s). Libraries were prepared through the immunoSEQ multiplex PCR assay. TCRdb's version of the immuneACCESS table is confined to in-frame rearrangements and falls short of the full clone set. An unresolved V gene accounts for under half of the shortfall where checked; the remainder is of unknown origin. Within this sample are about 140,000 clones, with about 92% of them counted one time only. The ten largest account for about 3% of the sample. Read against the paper, the sample's time point label means: baseline before first vaccination. The source was peripheral blood, collected on day 0 of AZD1222 vaccination. The receptor set was obtained from an adult in good health.

This chain links TRBV4-3 with TRBJ1-5; no clear D. The CDR3 covers 13 residues. Germline V lookup: CDR1 LGHNA, CDR2 YSLEER. The V end was cut by 1 base, the J end by 9 bases, with 10 bases between. The CDR3 coding sequence is TGCGCCAGCAGCCAAGTCCGGGAGGGGCCCCAGCATTTT. Amino acids: CASSQVREGPQHF.

The chain joins TRBV28 to TRBJ2-7; the D gene is possibly TRBD2 (6 bases). Germline V lookup: CDR1 MDHEN, CDR2 SYDVKM. The CDR3 is made up of 15 amino acids. V lost 4 bases, J lost 5 bases, and 18 bases lay in between. CDR3 loop: CASSWGDRPPDEQYF. DNA of the CDR3: TGTGCCAGCAGTTGGGGGGACCGCCCCCCGGACGAGCAGTACTTC.

A single count supports this clone. Other DNA sequences in this sample translate to the same CDR3. The chain links TRBV18 to TRBJ1-1, with D uncertain. Germline V CDR1 and CDR2: KGHSH, LQKENI. CDR3 length equals 14 residues. Between the trimmed V and J ends, which lost 3 bases and 1 base, there was a span of 9 bases. For the CDR3, the DNA is TGTGCCAGCTCACCCCCCGGGAGGAACACTGAAGCTTTCTTT. Protein product: CASSPPGRNTEAFF.

This sequence joins TRBV6-4 and TRBJ2-1; 10 bases match TRBD2. The CDR3 consists of 14 residues. The germline CDR1 and CDR2 sequences are MRHNA and SNTAGT. V lost 6 bases, J lost 5 bases, and 4 bases stayed unmatched. The DNA for the CDR3 is TGTGCCAGCAGACGACTAGCGGGCAACAATGAGCAGTTCTTC. Protein sequence: CASRRLAGNNEQFF.

This chain uses TRBV7-9 with TRBJ1-5, with 8 nucleotides matching TRBD1. This CDR3 is built from 15 residues. In germline, CDR1 is SEHNR, CDR2 FQNEAQ (reference sequence). J lost 1 base, V lost 5 bases, and 4 bases had no gene match. The CDR3, as DNA: TGTGCCAGCAGCCCGACAGGGGACAGCAATCAGCCCCAGCATTTT. Translating gives CASSPTGDSNQPQHF.

V and J are TRBV27 and TRBJ1-1; the D gene is possibly TRBD1 (6 bases). CDR1 is MNHEY and CDR2 is SMNVEV in the germline V gene (reference sequence). V dropped 7 bases and J dropped 4 bases, with 16 bases sitting between them. There are 14 residues in the CDR3. The CDR3 loop reads CASTRQRGSTEAFF. As DNA, the CDR3 is TGTGCCAGCACCAGACAGAGGGGGAGCACTGAAGCTTTCTTT.

The rearrangement links TRBV5-4 to TRBJ2-5; 7 bases map to TRBD2. This CDR3 region has 13 residues. Germline trimming cut 4 bases from V and 5 bases from J; bases unmatched to any gene: 5. Germline loops: CDR1 SGHNT, CDR2 YYREEE (reference sequence). CDR3 sequence reads: CASSILATETQYF. The CDR3 coding sequence is TGTGCCAGCAGCATACTAGCGACGGAGACCCAGTACTTC.

A single count supports this clone. The CDR3 protein is CATTPGGGSYEQYF. The CDR3 DNA follows: TGTGCCACCACCCCGGGTGGCGGTTCCTACGAGCAGTACTTC. The rearrangement links TRBV28 to TRBJ2-7; unclear D gene. CDR3 size: 14 residues. Between the trimmed V and J ends, which lost 10 bases and 1 base, there was a span of 17 bases. The germline V gene has CDR1 MDHEN and CDR2 SYDVKM.

On this clone: The identical CDR3 is also encoded by other nucleotide sequences in the sample. The chain links TRBV18 to TRBJ2-1; D not resolved. Germline CDR1 and CDR2: KGHSH and LQKENI. This CDR3 contains 13 residues. With 0 bases removed from V and 5 bases from J, the gap between germline ends came to 5 bases. The CDR3 is CASSPPGNNEQFF. The CDR3 coding sequence is TGTGCCAGCTCACCACCCGGTAACAATGAGCAGTTCTTC.

The V call is TRBV9, the J call TRBJ2-7, with D tentatively TRBD1 or TRBD2 (5 bases each). This CDR3 has 15 amino acids. Germline CDR1 and CDR2: SGDLS and YYNGEE. The V end was cut by 0 bases, the J end by 4 bases, with 14 bases between. The CDR3 spells CASSVAYGALYEQYF. The DNA for the CDR3 is TGTGCCAGCAGCGTAGCTTACGGGGCATTGTACGAGCAGTACTTC.

This chain joins TRBV11-2 and TRBJ2-7; no reliable D call. The germline V gene encodes CDR1 SGHAT and CDR2 FQNNGV. The V gene lost 1 base and the J gene lost 2 bases, with 15 bases spanning the gap. This CDR3 is built from 16 residues. The CDR3 nucleotides are TGTGCCAGCAGCTTAGTCTCTGGGCGTACAGCCTACGAGCAGTACTTC. Translated, it gives CASSLVSGRTAYEQYF.

This chain connects TRBV28 to TRBJ2-5; 7 bases align to TRBD2. The CDR3 sequence is 14 residues long. J was trimmed by 2 bases and V by 8 bases; bases with no gene match: 8. Germline loops: CDR1 MDHEN, CDR2 SYDVKM. DNA for the CDR3: TGTGCCAGCGAGACTCGGACTAGTCAAGAGACCCAGTACTTC. This sequence encodes CASETRTSQETQYF. Supplemented by reference TRBV28 and TRBJ2-5, the full variable domain reads DVKVTQSSRYLVKRTGEKVFLECVQDMDHENMFWYRQDPGLGLRLIYFSYDVKMKEKGDIPEGYSVSREKKERFSLILESASTNQTSMYLCASETRTSQETQYFGPGTRLLVL.

This chain joins TRBV5-1 and TRBJ2-2; weak D call: TRBD1 (5 bases). Deletions cut 1 base from V and 7 bases from J, with 5 bases between. CDR3 length: 12 amino acids. Germline CDR1 and CDR2: SGHRS and YFSETQ. CDR3 sequence: CASSLQGGELFF. The CDR3 coding sequence is TGCGCCAGCAGCTTGCAGGGCGGGGAGCTGTTTTTT. Full variable domain (rest looked up from reference TRBV5-1 and TRBJ2-2): KAGVTQTPRYLIKTRGQQVTLSCSPISGHRSVSWYQQTPGQGLQFLFEYFSETQRNKGNFPGRFSGRQFSNSRSEMNVSTLELGDSALYLCASSLQGGELFFGEGSRLTVL.

The chain combines TRBV29-1 with TRBJ1-1; 9 positions match TRBD1. The trim removed 2 bases at V and 7 bases at J, leaving 26 bases unmatched. This CDR3 has 20 residues. Germline-derived CDR1 and CDR2 are SQVTM and ANQGSEA. The CDR3 protein is CSVELSSGTGPARFLLEAFF. Here the CDR3 DNA reads TGCAGCGTTGAATTATCTTCCGGGACAGGGCCTGCTAGATTCCTGCTTGAAGCTTTCTTT.

CDR3 sequence (DNA): TGTGCCAGCAGCTTGGGGCCTAGCCAGATAGTGGGCGGGGAGCTGTTTTTT. Translated: CASSLGPSQIVGGELFF. The rearrangement links TRBV5-5 to TRBJ2-2; maybe TRBD2 (5 bases). V lost 0 bases and J lost 7, with 19 bases in between. The CDR3 runs to 17 residues. CDR1 SGHKS and CDR2 YYEKEE come from the germline V gene (reference sequence).

The V and J genes are TRBV14 and TRBJ1-2; D is possibly TRBD1 (5 bases). This CDR3 is 13 amino acids long. V gave up 1 base and J gave up 8 bases, with 11 bases separating them. Germline V gives CDR1 SGHDN, CDR2 FVKESK. The CDR3 here is CASSQVGVGGYTF. The CDR3 nucleotides read TGTGCCAGCAGCCAAGTGGGGGTCGGCGGCTACACCTTC.

The table lists this clone with a few counts. The chain employs TRBV25-1 and TRBJ2-7; TRBD2 matches at 10 bases. The trim removed 4 bases at V and 0 bases at J, leaving 3 bases unmatched. The CDR3 covers 15 residues. Per the germline V gene, CDR1 is MGHDK and CDR2 is SYGVNS. CDR3: CASSGTSGSSYEQYF. The CDR3 DNA sequence: TGTGCCAGCAGTGGGACTAGCGGTAGCTCCTACGAGCAGTACTTC.